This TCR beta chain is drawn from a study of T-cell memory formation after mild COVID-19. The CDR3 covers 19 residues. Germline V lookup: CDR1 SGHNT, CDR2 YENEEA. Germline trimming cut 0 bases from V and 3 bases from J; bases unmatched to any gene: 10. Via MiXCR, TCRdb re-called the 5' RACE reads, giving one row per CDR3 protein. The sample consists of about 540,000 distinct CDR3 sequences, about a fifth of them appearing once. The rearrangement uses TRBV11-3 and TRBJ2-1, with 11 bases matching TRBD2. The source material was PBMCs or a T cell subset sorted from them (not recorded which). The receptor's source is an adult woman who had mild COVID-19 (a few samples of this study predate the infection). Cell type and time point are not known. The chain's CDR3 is CASSLDRLAGGDFYNEQFF. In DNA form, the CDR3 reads TGTGCCAGCAGCTTAGATCGTCTAGCGGGAGGCGACTTCTACAATGAGCAGTTCTTC.